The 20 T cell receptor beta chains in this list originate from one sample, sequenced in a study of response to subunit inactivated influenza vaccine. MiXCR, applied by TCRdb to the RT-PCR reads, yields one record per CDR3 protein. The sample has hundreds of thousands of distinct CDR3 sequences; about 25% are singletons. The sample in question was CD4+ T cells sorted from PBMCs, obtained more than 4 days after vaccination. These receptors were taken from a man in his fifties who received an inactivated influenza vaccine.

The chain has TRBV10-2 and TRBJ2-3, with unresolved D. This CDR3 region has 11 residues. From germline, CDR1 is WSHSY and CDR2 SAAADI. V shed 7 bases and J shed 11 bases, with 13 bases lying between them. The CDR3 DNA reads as TGCGCCAGCATCCTCGCCAATCAGCAGTATTTT. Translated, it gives CASILANQQYF.

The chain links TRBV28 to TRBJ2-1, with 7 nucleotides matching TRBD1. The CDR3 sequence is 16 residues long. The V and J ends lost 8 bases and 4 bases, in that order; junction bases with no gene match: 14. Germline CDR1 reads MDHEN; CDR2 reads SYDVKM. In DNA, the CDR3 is TGTGCCAGCGTACCAACGGTAGGGGGCTTGTACAATGAGCAGTTCTTC. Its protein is CASVPTVGGLYNEQFF.

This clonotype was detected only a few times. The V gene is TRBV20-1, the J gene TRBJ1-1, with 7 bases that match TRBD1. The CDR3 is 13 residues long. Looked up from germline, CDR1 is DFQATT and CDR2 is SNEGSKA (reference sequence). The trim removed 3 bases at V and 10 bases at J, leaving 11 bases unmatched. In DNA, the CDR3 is TGCAGTGCTAGCCTGGGGCAGGGGGAAAGAGCTTTCTTT. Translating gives CSASLGQGERAFF.

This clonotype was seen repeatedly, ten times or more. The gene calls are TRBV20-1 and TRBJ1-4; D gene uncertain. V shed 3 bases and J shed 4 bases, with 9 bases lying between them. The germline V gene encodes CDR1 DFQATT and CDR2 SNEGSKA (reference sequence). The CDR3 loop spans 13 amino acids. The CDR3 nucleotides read TGCAGTGCTAGTAAGGCAGTTAATGAAAAACTGTTTTTT. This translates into CSASKAVNEKLFF.

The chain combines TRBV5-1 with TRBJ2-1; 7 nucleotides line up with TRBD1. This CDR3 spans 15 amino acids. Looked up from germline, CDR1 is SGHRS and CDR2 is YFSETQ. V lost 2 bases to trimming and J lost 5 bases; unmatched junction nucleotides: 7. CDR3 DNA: TGCGCCAGCAGCTTAGACCCGCAGGGGGACAATGAGCAGTTCTTC. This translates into CASSLDPQGDNEQFF.

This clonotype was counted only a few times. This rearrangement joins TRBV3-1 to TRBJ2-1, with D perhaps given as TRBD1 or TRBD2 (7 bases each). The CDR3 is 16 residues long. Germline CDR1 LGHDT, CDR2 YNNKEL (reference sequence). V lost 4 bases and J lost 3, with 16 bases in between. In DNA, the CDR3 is TGTGCCAGCAGCCCTTGGGGAGGGGGCGACTACAATGAGCAGTTCTTC. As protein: CASSPWGGGDYNEQFF.

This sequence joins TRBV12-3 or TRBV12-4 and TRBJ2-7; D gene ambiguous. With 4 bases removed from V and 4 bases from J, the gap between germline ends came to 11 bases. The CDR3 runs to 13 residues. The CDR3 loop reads CASSYKPQYEQYF. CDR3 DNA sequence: TGTGCCAGCAGTTACAAGCCACAATACGAGCAGTACTTC.

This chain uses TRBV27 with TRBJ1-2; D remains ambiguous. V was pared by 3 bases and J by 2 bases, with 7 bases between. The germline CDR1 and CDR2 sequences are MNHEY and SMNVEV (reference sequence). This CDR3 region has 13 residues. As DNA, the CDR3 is TGTGCCAGCAGTTTTAACAGCAACTATGGCTACACCTTC. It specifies CASSFNSNYGYTF.

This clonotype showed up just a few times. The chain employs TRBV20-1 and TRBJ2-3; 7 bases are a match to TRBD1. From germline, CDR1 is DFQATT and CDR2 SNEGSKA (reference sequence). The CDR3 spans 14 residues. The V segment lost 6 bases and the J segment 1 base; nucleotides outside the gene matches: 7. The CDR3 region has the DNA TGCAGTGCCTTAAGCGGACAGGGCACAGATACGCAGTATTTT. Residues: CSALSGQGTDTQYF.

CDR3 nucleotides: TGTGCCATCGGAGACTACGAGCAGTACTTC. Its protein is CAIGDYEQYF. The J gene is TRBJ2-7, the V gene TRBV10-3; D is uncertain. V dropped 8 bases and J dropped 3 bases, with 5 bases sitting between them. This CDR3 has 10 residues. From germline, CDR1 is ENHRY and CDR2 SYGVKD.

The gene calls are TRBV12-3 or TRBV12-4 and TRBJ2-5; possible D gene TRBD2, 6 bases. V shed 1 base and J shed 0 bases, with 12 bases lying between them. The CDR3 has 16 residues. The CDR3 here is CASSLGDLRYQETQYF. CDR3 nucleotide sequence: TGTGCCAGCAGTTTAGGGGACTTGAGGTACCAAGAGACCCAGTACTTC.

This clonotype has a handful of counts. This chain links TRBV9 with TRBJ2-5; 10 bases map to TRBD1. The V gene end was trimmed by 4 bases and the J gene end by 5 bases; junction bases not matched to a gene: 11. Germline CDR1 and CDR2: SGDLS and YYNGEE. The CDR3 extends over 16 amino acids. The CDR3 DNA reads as TGTGCCAGCAGCCCTAGAGGGGACAGGGGAGTCGAGACCCAGTACTTC. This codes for CASSPRGDRGVETQYF. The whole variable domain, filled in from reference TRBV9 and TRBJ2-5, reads DSGVTQTPKHLITATGQRVTLRCSPRSGDLSVYWYQQSLDQGLQFLIQYYNGEERAKGNILERFSAQQFPDLHSELNLSSLELGDSALYFCASSPRGDRGVETQYFGPGTRLLVL.

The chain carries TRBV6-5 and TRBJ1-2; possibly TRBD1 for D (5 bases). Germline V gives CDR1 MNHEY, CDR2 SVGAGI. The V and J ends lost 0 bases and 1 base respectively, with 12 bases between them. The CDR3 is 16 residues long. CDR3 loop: CASSYSSGRVNYGYTF. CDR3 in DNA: TGTGCCAGCAGTTACTCAAGCGGCAGGGTTAACTATGGCTACACCTTC.

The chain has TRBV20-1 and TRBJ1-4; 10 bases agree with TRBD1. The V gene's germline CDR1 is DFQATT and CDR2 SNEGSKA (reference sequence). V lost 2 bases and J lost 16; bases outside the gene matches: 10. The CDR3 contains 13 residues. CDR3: CSARHLGTGEEFF. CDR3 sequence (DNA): TGCAGTGCTAGACATTTGGGGACAGGGGAAGAGTTTTTT.

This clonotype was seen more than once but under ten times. The CDR3 DNA sequence: TGTGCCAGCGCTGGACAGTATAATTCACCCCTCCACTTT. Protein product: CASAGQYNSPLHF. V and J are TRBV18 and TRBJ1-6; tentative D call: TRBD1 (6 bases). With 8 bases removed from V and 4 bases from J, the gap between germline ends came to 9 bases. The germline gives CDR1 KGHSH, CDR2 LQKENI. This CDR3 is 13 amino acids long.

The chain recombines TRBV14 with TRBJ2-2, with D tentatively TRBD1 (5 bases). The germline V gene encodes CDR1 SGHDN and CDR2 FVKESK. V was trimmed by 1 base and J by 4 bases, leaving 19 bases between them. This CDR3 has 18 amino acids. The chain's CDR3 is CASSQVLGLTGATGELFF. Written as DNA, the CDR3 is TGTGCCAGCAGCCAAGTGTTAGGTTTGACTGGGGCCACCGGGGAGCTGTTTTTT.

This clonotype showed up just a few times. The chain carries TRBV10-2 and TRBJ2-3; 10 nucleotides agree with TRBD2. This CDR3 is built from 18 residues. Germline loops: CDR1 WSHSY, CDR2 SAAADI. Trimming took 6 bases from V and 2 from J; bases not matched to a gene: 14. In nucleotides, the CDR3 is TGCGCCAGCAGCACGGGACTAGCGAACGCATTATACACAGATACGCAGTATTTT. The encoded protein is CASSTGLANALYTDTQYF.

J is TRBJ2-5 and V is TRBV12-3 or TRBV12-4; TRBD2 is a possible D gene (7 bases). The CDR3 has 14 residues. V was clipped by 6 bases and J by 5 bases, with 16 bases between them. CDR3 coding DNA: TGTGCCAGCAGACCGGGGGCGGGGGCCGAGACCCAGTACTTC. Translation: CASRPGAGAETQYF.

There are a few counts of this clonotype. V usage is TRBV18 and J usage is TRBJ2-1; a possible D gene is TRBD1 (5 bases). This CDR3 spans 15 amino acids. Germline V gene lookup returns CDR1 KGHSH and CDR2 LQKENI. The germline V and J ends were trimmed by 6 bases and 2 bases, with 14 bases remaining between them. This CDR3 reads CASSLGPDTYNEQFF. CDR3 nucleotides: TGTGCCAGCTCGCTAGGCCCGGACACCTACAATGAGCAGTTCTTC.

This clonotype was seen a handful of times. CDR3 protein: CASSLGDSGGGQPQHF. The CDR3 DNA is TGTGCCAGCAGCTTAGGCGACTCGGGAGGGGGTCAGCCCCAGCATTTT. This chain uses TRBV11-2 with TRBJ1-5, with D tentatively TRBD1 (6 bases). Trimming shortened V by 1 base and J by 6 bases, and 16 bases separated the two germline ends. Germline V gives CDR1 SGHAT, CDR2 FQNNGV. The CDR3 is 16 residues long.